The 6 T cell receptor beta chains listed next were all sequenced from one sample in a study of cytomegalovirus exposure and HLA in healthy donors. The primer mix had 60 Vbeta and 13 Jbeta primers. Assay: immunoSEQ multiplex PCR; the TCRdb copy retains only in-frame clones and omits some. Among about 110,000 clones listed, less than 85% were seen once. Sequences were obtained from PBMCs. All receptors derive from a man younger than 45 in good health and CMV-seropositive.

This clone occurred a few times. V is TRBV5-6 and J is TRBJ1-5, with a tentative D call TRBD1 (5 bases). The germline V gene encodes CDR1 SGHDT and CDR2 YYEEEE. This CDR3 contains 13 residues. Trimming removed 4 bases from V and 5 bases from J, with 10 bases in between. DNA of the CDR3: TGTGCCAGCAGCGCGGTGGGGCATCAGCCCCAGCATTTT. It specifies CASSAVGHQPQHF.

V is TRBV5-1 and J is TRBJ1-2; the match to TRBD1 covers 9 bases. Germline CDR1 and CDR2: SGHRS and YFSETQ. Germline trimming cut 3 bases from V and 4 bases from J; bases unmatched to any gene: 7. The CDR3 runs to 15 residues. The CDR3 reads CASSSGGQGRYGYTF. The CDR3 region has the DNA TGCGCCAGCAGCTCGGGGGGACAGGGACGCTATGGCTACACCTTC.

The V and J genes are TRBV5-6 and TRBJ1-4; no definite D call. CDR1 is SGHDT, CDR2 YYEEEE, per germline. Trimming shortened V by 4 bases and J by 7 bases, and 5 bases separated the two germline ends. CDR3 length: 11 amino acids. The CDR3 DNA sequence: TGTGCCAGCAGCCTAGGTGAAAAACTGTTTTTT. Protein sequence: CASSLGEKLFF.

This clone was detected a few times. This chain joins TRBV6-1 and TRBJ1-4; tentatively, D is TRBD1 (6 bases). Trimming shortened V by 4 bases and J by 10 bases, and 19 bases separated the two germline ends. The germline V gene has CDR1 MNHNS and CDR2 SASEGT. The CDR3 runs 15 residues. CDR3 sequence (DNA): TGTGCCAGCAGTGGGGCGGGGGCAGGGGTGGGAAAACTGTTTTTT. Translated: CASSGAGAGVGKLFF.

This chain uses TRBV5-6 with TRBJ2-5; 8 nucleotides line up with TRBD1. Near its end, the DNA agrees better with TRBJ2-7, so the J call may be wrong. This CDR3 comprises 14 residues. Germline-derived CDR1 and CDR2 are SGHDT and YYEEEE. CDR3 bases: TGTGCCAGCAGCCCGGGACAGGTTATGCACGAGCAGTACTTC. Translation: CASSPGQVMHEQYF.

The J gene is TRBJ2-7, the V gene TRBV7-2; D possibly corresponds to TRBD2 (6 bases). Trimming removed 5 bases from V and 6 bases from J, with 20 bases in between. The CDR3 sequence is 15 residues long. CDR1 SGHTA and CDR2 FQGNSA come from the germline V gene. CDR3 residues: CASSRPGEGPTEQYF. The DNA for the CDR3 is TGTGCCAGCAGCCGGCCGGGAGAGGGCCCCACCGAGCAGTACTTC. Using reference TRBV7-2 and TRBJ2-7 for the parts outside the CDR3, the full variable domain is GAGVSQSPSNKVTEKGKDVELRCDPISGHTALYWYRQSLGQGLEFLIYFQGNSAPDKSGLPSDRFSAERTGGSVSTLTIQRTQQEDSAVYLCASSRPGEGPTEQYFGPGTRLTVT.